The rows below give T cell receptor beta chains drawn from one sample of a study of molecular identifiers for immune sequencing clone quantification. TCRdb fed the PCR reads into MiXCR, producing one record per CDR3 protein. The table includes around 460,000 distinct CDR3 sequences, around 23% detected once. Sequencing used naive CD8+ T cells from blood, with Jurkat cell RNA spiked in. The receptors stem from a human donor in good health. Some libraries in this study had Jurkat cell RNA spiked in. Both conserved end residues are trimmed from each CDR3.

v_call	cdr3_aa
TRBV13	ASSLGLFRF
TRBV5-5	ASSAPRVGANVLT
TRBV4-2	ASSREQGGLYEQY
TRBV19	ASSITGEAF
TRBV10-3	AISDETSYEQY
TRBV20-1	SARGHMSSYNSPLH
TRBV13	ASSLWGESGTEAS
TRBV27	ASSCTGGYEQY
TRBV19	ASSFSTGSGYGYT
TRBV3-2	ASSQEWGIGNQPQH
TRBV28	ASRKQGYGYT
TRBV29-1	SVDLGYNEKLF
TRBV9	TSSVASTDTQY
TRBV20-1	SAKGTNAEAL
TRBV2	ASSVPWTETSTDTQY
TRBV5-1	ASSSTLDYNEQF
TRBV30	AWRQGSHTEAF
TRBV4-1	ASSQEPSGGADTQY
TRBV6-5	ASSYYQGTMNTEAF
TRBV5-5	ASSPWTSVSTDTQY
TRBV27	ASGSGTLNTEAF
TRBV30	AWSTTSGYNEQF